This T cell receptor beta chain is drawn from a study of shared clonotypes between healthy human individuals. Findings of the study overall: Naive subsets tended to show greater estimated richness than memory subsets. Clonotype sharing among donors, it was expected, would be affected by sequencing depth.

Sequencing used immunoSEQ multiplex PCR; TCRdb keeps in-frame clones, though not all of them. The sample holds 500,000 to 700,000 clones, roughly 95% seen once. As to this clone: The antigen remains undetermined.

In the naive CD8 group, cells lacked CD45RO and were positively selected for CCR7, so terminally differentiated effector memory CD45RA+ cells were left out. The CDR3 sequence is 15 residues long. V trimming: 5 bases; J trimming: 5 bases; junction bases outside the gene matches: 10. The germline V gene encodes CDR1 SGHDT and CDR2 YYEEEE. Material for sequencing was naive CD8+ T cells sorted from blood. The receptor comes from a woman aged 25 to 39 in good health. The rearrangement links TRBV5-6 to TRBJ2-7; 10 bases are a match to TRBD1. The CDR3 DNA follows: TGTGCCAGCAGTTGGGGACAGGGGCTGGAGGACGAGCAGTACTTC. Translating gives CASSWGQGLEDEQYF. Using reference TRBV5-6 and TRBJ2-7 for the parts outside the CDR3, the full variable domain is DAGVTQSPTHLIKTRGQQVTLRCSPKSGHDTVSWYQQALGQGPQFIFQYYEEEERQRGNFPDRFSGHQFPNYSSELNVNALLLGDSALYLCASSWGQGLEDEQYFGPGTRLTVT.